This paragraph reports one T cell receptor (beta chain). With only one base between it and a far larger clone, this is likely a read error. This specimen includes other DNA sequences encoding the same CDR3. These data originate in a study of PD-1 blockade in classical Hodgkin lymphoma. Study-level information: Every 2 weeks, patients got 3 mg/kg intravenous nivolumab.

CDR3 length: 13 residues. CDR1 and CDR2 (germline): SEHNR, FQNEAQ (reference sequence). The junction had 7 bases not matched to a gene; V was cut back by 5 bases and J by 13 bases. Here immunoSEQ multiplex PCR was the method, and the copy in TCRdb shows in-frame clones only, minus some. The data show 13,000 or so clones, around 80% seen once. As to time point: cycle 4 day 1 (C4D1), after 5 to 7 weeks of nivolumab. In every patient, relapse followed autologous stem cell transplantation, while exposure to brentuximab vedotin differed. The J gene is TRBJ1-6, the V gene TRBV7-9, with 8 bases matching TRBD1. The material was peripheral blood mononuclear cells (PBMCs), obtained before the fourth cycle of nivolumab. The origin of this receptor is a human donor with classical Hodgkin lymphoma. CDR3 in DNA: TGTGCCAGCAGCCATCGGACAGGGAGGCCCCTCCACTTT. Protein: CASSHRTGRPLHF.